The 4 T cell receptor beta chains below come from one sample, sequenced in a study of human thymus T cells. Repertoires were generated with immunoSEQ multiplex PCR, while TCRdb's copy carries only in-frame clones and drops some. The sample contains some 130,000 clones, just under 95% of which appear only once. Thymic samples were excised during corrective heart operations. The material sequenced was thymus tissue. Receptor source: a boy younger than two with a congenital heart defect but otherwise immunologically healthy.

The V gene is TRBV5-1, the J gene TRBJ1-5; D gene unclear. Germline CDR1 is SGHRS and CDR2 is YFSETQ. V was pared by 4 bases and J by 0 bases, with 17 bases between. The CDR3 length is 17 residues. CDR3 bases: TGCGCCAGCAGCAAGCCAAGGGTGACGTATAGCAATCAGCCCCAGCATTTT. Translated: CASSKPRVTYSNQPQHF.

The chain combines TRBV7-8 with TRBJ2-3; tentative D call: TRBD2 (7 bases). This CDR3 has 16 residues. From germline, CDR1 is SGHVS and CDR2 FQNEAQ. V was cut by 1 base and J by 5 bases, with 16 bases left in between. The CDR3 loop is CASSLVAGALGDTQYF. In nucleotides, the CDR3 is TGTGCCAGCAGCTTAGTCGCGGGGGCGCTAGGAGATACGCAGTATTTT.

V usage is TRBV27 and J usage is TRBJ2-3; the D is unclear. The CDR3 is 16 residues long. In germline, CDR1 is MNHEY, CDR2 SMNVEV (reference sequence). V gave up 6 bases and J gave up 0 bases, with 16 bases separating them. The CDR3 DNA reads TGTGCCAGCAGCCCCCCGGCACGCTTTAGCACAGATACGCAGTATTTT. It translates to CASSPPARFSTDTQYF.

The CDR3: CASTGSQQGSYEQYF. The CDR3 DNA sequence: TGTGCCAGCACCGGATCTCAACAGGGCTCCTACGAGCAGTACTTC. The chain recombines TRBV6-5 with TRBJ2-7, with D tentatively TRBD1 (6 bases). The germline CDR1 and CDR2 sequences are MNHEY and SVGAGI. This CDR3 contains 15 residues. Between the trimmed V and J ends, which lost 7 bases and 0 bases, there was a span of 16 bases.